This TCR beta chain was captured by sequencing in a study of blood T cell repertoires in COVID-19. Trimming removed 2 bases at V and 4 bases at J, with 6 bases between. CDR3 size: 13 residues. The germline V gene encodes CDR1 LNHDA and CDR2 SQIVND (reference sequence). Symptom resolution, clearance, or two negative PCRs marked the recovered donors of Cohort 3. Only in-frame clones appear in the TCRdb table, and some are missing; sequencing was by immunoSEQ multiplex PCR. The table shows 170,000 or so clones, with approximately 85% occurring only once. Sequenced input: PBMCs or T cells enriched from blood (not recorded which). The chain combines TRBV19 with TRBJ1-5; D unresolved. The sequence derives from a man in his forties who had recovered from COVID-19. The chain's CDR3 is CASSILENQPQHF. The CDR3 bases are TGTGCCAGTAGTATATTAGAAAATCAGCCCCAGCATTTT.